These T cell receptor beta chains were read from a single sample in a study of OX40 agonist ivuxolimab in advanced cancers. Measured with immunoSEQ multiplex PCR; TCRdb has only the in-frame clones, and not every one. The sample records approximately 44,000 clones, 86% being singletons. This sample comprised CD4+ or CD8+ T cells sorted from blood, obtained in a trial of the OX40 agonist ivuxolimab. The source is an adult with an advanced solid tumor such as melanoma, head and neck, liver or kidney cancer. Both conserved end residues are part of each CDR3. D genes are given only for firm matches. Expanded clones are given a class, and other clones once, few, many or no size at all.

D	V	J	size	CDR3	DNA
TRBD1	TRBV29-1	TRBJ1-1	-	CSVPRTGDTEAFF	TGCAGCGTCCCCCGGACAGGGGACACTGAAGCTTTCTTT
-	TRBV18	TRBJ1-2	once	CASSPPRGTETNYGYTF	TGTGCCAGCTCACCACCGAGAGGAACTGAAACTAACTATGGCTACACCTTC
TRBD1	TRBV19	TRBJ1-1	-	CASSIDLETGAIEAFF	TGTGCCAGTAGTATAGACCTAGAGACAGGGGCGATTGAAGCTTTCTTT
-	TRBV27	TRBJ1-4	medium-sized	CASSSAAGAEKLFF	TGTGCCAGCAGTTCGGCGGCAGGGGCTGAAAAACTGTTTTTT
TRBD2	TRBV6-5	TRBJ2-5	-	CASSYFLAGEETQYF	TGTGCCAGCAGTTACTTCCTAGCGGGGGAAGAGACCCAGTACTTC
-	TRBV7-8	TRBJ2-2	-	CASSLWAALNTGELFF	TGTGCCAGCAGCTTATGGGCGGCCCTGAACACCGGGGAGCTGTTTTTT
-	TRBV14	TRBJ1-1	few	CASSQAGALNTEAFF	TGTGCCAGCAGCCAAGCGGGGGCCCTGAACACTGAAGCTTTCTTT
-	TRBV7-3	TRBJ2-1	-	CASSLTPGEGASNEQFF	TGTGCCAGCAGCTTAACCCCTGGGGAGGGGGCTTCGAATGAGCAGTTCTTC
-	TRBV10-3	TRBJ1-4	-	CAISESGGEGAEKLFF	TGTGCCATCAGTGAGTCAGGAGGGGAGGGTGCTGAAAAACTGTTTTTT
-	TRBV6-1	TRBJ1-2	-	CASSDLGQLHGYTF	TGTGCCAGCAGTGATCTTGGCCAGCTCCATGGCTACACCTTC
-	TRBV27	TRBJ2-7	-	CASSFTWQKAYEQYF	TGTGCCAGCAGTTTCACCTGGCAGAAGGCCTACGAGCAGTACTTC
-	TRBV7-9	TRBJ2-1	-	CASSYKNEQFF	TGTGCCAGCAGCTACAAAAATGAGCAGTTCTTC
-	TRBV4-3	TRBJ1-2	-	CASSQDLGTGPWSGYTF	TGCGCCAGCAGCCAAGATTTGGGTACAGGGCCGTGGAGTGGCTACACCTTC
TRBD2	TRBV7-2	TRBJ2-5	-	CASSDTGTTKETQYF	TGTGCCAGCAGCGACACCGGGACTACCAAAGAGACCCAGTACTTC
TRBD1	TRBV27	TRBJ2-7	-	CASSLGQGFGEQYF	TGTGCCAGCAGTTTGGGACAGGGATTTGGAGAGCAGTACTTC
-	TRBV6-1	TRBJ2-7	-	CASSEDSRSYEQYF	TGTGCCAGCAGTGAAGACAGCCGCTCCTACGAGCAGTACTTC
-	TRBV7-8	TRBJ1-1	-	CASSSPSRERDTEAFF	TGTGCCAGCAGCTCCCCCTCTCGGGAACGGGACACTGAAGCTTTCTTT
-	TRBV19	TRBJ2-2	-	CASSLPGLRTGELFF	TGTGCCAGTAGTCTGCCGGGACTCCGCACCGGGGAGCTGTTTTTT
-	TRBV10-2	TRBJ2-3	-	CASRTDTQYF	TGCGCCAGCCGCACAGATACGCAGTATTTT
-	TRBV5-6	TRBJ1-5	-	CASSLGGRGGNQPQHF	TGTGCCAGCAGCTTGGGGGGACGGGGAGGCAATCAGCCCCAGCATTTT
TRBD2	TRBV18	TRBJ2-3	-	CASSPPIAGPSTDTQYF	TGTGCCAGCTCACCTCCCATAGCGGGGCCCTCCACAGATACGCAGTATTTT
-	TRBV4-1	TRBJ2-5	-	CASSQEQGMETQYF	TGCGCCAGCAGCCAAGAGCAGGGGATGGAGACCCAGTACTTC
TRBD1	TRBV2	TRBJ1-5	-	CASSGGLDRGNQPQHF	TGTGCCAGCAGTGGGGGGTTAGACAGGGGCAATCAGCCCCAGCATTTT
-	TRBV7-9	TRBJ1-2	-	CASSWYHRDNYGYTF	TGTGCCAGCAGCTGGTACCACAGGGATAACTATGGCTACACCTTC
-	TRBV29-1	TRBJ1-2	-	CSVALGSPLYGYTF	TGCAGCGTTGCTTTGGGGAGCCCCCTCTATGGCTACACCTTC
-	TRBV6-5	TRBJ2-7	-	CASSYSAESYEQYF	TGTGCCAGCAGTTACTCGGCAGAGTCCTACGAGCAGTACTTC
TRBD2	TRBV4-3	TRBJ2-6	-	CASSQDWGGIGSGANVLTF	TGCGCCAGCAGCCAAGATTGGGGGGGGATCGGGTCTGGGGCCAACGTCCTGACTTTC
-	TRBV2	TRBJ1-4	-	CASSRRENEKLFF	TGTGCCAGCAGTAGGAGGGAGAATGAAAAACTGTTTTTT
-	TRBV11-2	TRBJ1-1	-	CASSLGGGEAFF	TGTGCCAGCAGCCTGGGGGGGGGAGAAGCTTTCTTT
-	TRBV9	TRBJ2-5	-	CASSVGALTKGETQYF	TGTGCCAGCAGCGTCGGGGCCCTGACAAAAGGAGAGACCCAGTACTTC
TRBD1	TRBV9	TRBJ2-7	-	CASSRRTGGVYEQYF	TGTGCCAGCAGCCGTAGGACAGGGGGGGTCTACGAGCAGTACTTC
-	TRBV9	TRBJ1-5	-	CASSVGAEWSNQPQHF	TGTGCCAGCAGCGTAGGGGCTGAGTGGAGCAATCAGCCCCAGCATTTT
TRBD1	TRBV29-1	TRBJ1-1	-	CSVRRGRLTEAFF	TGCAGCGTCCGCAGGGGGCGCCTCACTGAAGCTTTCTTT
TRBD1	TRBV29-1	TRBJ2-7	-	CSVEVGDRGVEQYF	TGCAGCGTTGAAGTAGGGGACAGGGGGGTCGAGCAGTACTTC
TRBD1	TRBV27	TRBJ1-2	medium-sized	CATKGAVGYTF	TGTGCCACTAAGGGGGCAGTTGGCTACACCTTC
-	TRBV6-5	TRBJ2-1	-	CASSSSGEQFF	TGTGCCAGCAGTTCCTCAGGGGAGCAGTTCTTC
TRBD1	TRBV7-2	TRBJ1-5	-	CAISQGVWNQPQHF	TGTGCCATATCACAGGGGGTATGGAATCAGCCCCAGCATTTT
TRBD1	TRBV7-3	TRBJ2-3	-	CASSSRGDRVFGSLSTRDTQYF	TGTGCCAGCAGCTCCCGAGGGGACAGGGTTTTTGGTTCGCTCTCCACACGTGATACGCAGTATTTT
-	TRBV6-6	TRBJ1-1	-	CASHGAANTEAFF	TGTGCCAGCCATGGGGCGGCGAACACTGAAGCTTTCTTT
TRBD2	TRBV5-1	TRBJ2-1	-	CASSLVGSGGSFQVDEQFF	TGCGCCAGCAGCTTGGTGGGTAGCGGGGGCTCCTTTCAGGTAGATGAGCAGTTCTTC
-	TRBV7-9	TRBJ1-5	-	CASSSLGGNQPQHF	TGTGCCAGCAGTTCCCTGGGGGGCAATCAGCCCCAGCATTTT
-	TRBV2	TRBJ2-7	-	CASSEGAYEQYF	TGTGCCAGCAGTGAAGGGGCCTACGAGCAGTACTTC
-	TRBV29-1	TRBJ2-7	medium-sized	CSVEDSPSYEQYF	TGCAGCGTTGAAGATAGTCCATCCTACGAGCAGTACTTC
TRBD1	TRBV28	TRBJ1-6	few	CASSLGTGVVSPLHF	TGTGCCAGCAGTTTAGGGACAGGGGTGGTTTCACCCCTCCACTTT
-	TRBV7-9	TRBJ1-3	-	CASSPGDSGNTIYF	TGTGCCAGCAGCCCGGGAGACTCTGGAAACACCATATATTTT
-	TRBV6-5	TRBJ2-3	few	CASSDLVGSTDTQYF	TGTGCCAGCAGCGATTTAGTGGGGAGCACAGATACGCAGTATTTT
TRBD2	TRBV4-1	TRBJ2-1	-	CASSPWGGGSDNEQFF	TGCGCCAGCAGCCCCTGGGGGGGTGGGAGCGACAATGAGCAGTTCTTC
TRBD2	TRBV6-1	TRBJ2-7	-	CASSEEGLVFHEQYF	TGTGCCAGCAGTGAAGAGGGACTAGTGTTCCACGAGCAGTACTTC
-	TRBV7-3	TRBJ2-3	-	CASSLTVFSGGPPTDTQYF	TGTGCCAGCAGCTTAACGGTTTTTAGTGGGGGCCCCCCCACGGATACGCAGTATTTT
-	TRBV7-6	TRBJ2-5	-	CASSSLGTETQYF	TGTGCCAGCAGCTCCCTTGGGACTGAGACCCAGTACTTC
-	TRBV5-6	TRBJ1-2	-	CASSLGLQGYTF	TGTGCCAGCAGCTTGGGGTTACAGGGCTACACCTTC
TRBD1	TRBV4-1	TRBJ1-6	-	CASSLTGSAGNSPLHF	TGCGCCAGCAGCCTGACAGGGTCCGCCGGTAATTCACCCCTCCACTTT
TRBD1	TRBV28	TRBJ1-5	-	CASSLPGQEFYNQPQHF	TGTGCCAGCAGTTTACCGGGACAGGAATTCTACAATCAGCCCCAGCATTTT
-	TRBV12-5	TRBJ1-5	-	CASGLVKKRGERNQPQHF	TGTGCTAGTGGTTTGGTTAAAAAAAGGGGAGAGAGGAATCAGCCCCAGCATTTT